These 20 T cell receptor beta chains were all obtained from the same sample, sequenced in a study of OX40 agonist ivuxolimab in advanced cancers. Sequencing used immunoSEQ multiplex PCR; TCRdb keeps in-frame clones, though not all of them. The sample includes 50,000 to 75,000 clones, 70% to 80% of them seen just once. Sequenced material: CD4+ or CD8+ T cells sorted from blood, taken in a trial of the OX40 agonist ivuxolimab. Source of these receptors: an adult with an advanced solid tumor such as melanoma, head and neck, liver or kidney cancer.

The CDR3 loop reads CASKFWTGKETQYF. CDR3 DNA: TGTGCCAGCAAGTTCTGGACAGGGAAAGAGACCCAGTACTTC. V usage is TRBV6-6 and J usage is TRBJ2-5; 8 bases are a match to TRBD1. The CDR3 is made up of 14 amino acids. In germline, CDR1 is MNHNY, CDR2 SVGAGI (reference sequence). With 7 bases clipped from V and 3 bases from J, the junction kept 7 bases outside the gene matches.

In this sample, this clone turned up a few times. The chain carries TRBV5-1 and TRBJ2-2; 7 bases match TRBD1. Germline lookup yields CDR1 SGHRS and CDR2 YFSETQ. The CDR3 is made up of 14 amino acids. Trimming took 4 bases from V and 2 from J; bases not matched to a gene: 2. The CDR3 spells CASSIGGNTGELFF. The CDR3, as DNA: TGCGCCAGCAGCATAGGGGGCAACACCGGGGAGCTGTTTTTT.

The chain is built from TRBV7-9 and TRBJ1-5; D remains unclear. The V end was cut by 1 base, the J end by 7 bases, with 11 bases between. The CDR3 is made up of 14 amino acids. Germline V lookup: CDR1 SEHNR, CDR2 FQNEAQ (reference sequence). The CDR3 DNA is TGTGCCAGCAGCTTAGAGGGAACTGGGCAGCCCCAGCATTTT. Its translation: CASSLEGTGQPQHF.

The V call is TRBV19, the J call TRBJ2-7; 7 nucleotides align to TRBD2. J was trimmed by 6 bases and V by 5 bases; bases with no gene match: 13. The germline gives CDR1 LNHDA, CDR2 SQIVND (reference sequence). The CDR3 contains 15 residues. CDR3 protein: CASSALTAGRVEQYF. The DNA of the CDR3 is TGTGCCAGTAGTGCTTTGACAGCGGGGCGAGTCGAGCAGTACTTC.

The chain combines TRBV6-5 with TRBJ2-1; 11 bases match TRBD2. The CDR3 loop spans 14 amino acids. With 6 bases clipped from V and 5 bases from J, the junction kept 3 bases outside the gene matches. Germline V gene data show CDR1 as MNHEY and CDR2 as SVGAGI. CDR3 DNA sequence: TGTGCCAGCAGGCTAGCGGGGGGTGACAATGAGCAGTTCTTC. Protein sequence: CASRLAGGDNEQFF.

CDR3 bases: TGTGCCGGGCGGACTAGCGCGGGCGAGCAGTACTTC. This gives the protein CAGRTSAGEQYF. The chain is built from TRBV10-3 and TRBJ2-7, with 9 nucleotides matching TRBD2. The germline V gene encodes CDR1 ENHRY and CDR2 SYGVKD. The CDR3 contains 12 residues. V shed 11 bases and J 6 bases; nucleotides not matched to a gene: 8.

This sequence joins TRBV28 and TRBJ2-1; no definite D call. The CDR3 has 15 amino acids. V lost 5 bases, J lost 10 bases, and 21 bases lay in between. Germline CDR1 MDHEN, CDR2 SYDVKM. The CDR3 nucleotides are TGTGCCAGCAGTGCCAATTTCCTTAGACCGAGCGAGCAGTTCTTC. Translating it yields CASSANFLRPSEQFF.

The rearrangement uses TRBV2 and TRBJ2-1; 13 nucleotides match TRBD2. This CDR3 has 14 amino acids. V lost 4 bases to trimming and J lost 7 bases; unmatched junction nucleotides: 1. Germline loops: CDR1 SNHLY, CDR2 FYNNEI. CDR3: CASSGTSGSNEQFF. DNA of the CDR3: TGTGCCAGCAGTGGGACTAGCGGGAGTAATGAGCAGTTCTTC.

This clone has more than one count but fewer than ten. This sequence joins TRBV9 and TRBJ1-3; D ambiguous. V was clipped by 7 bases and J by 3 bases, with 14 bases between them. In germline, CDR1 is SGDLS, CDR2 YYNGEE. The length of the CDR3 is 14 residues. Here the CDR3 reads CASGPGLYGNTIYF. The CDR3 DNA follows: TGTGCCAGCGGGCCGGGCCTATATGGAAACACCATATATTTT.

J is TRBJ2-2 and V is TRBV19, with D unresolved. In germline, CDR1 is LNHDA, CDR2 SQIVND (reference sequence). This CDR3 has 13 amino acids. Trimming left V 6 bases short and J 4 bases short, with 9 bases between. The CDR3 nucleotides are TGTGCCAGTAGCTCCCTGGGCACCGGGGAGCTGTTTTTT. Translated, it gives CASSSLGTGELFF.

The chain recombines TRBV4-1 with TRBJ2-3; TRBD2 aligns across 13 bases. CDR3 length: 19 residues. Per germline, CDR1 MGHRA and CDR2 YSYEKL. The junction had 10 bases not matched to a gene; V was cut back by 4 bases and J by 0 bases. DNA of the CDR3: TGCGCCAGCAGCCTAGCCGGGACTAGCGGGGTACCTAGCACAGATACGCAGTATTTT. Its protein product is CASSLAGTSGVPSTDTQYF.

The rearrangement links TRBV11-2 to TRBJ2-3, with 16 bases that match TRBD2. In germline, CDR1 is SGHAT, CDR2 FQNNGV. This CDR3 has 17 amino acids. V shed 3 bases, J shed 6 bases, and the junction held 6 bases outside the gene matches. The CDR3 DNA sequence: TGTGCCAGCAGCTTGGGGACTAGCGGGAGGGCGCGGGATACGCAGTATTTT. Translated, it gives CASSLGTSGRARDTQYF. The entire variable domain, with the rest obtained from reference TRBV11-2 and TRBJ2-3, is as follows: EAGVAQSPRYKIIEKRQSVAFWCNPISGHATLYWYQQILGQGPKLLIQFQNNGVVDDSQLPKDRFSAERLKGVDSTLKIQPAKLEDSAVYLCASSLGTSGRARDTQYFGPGTRLTVL.

CDR3 nucleotides: TGTGCCAGCAGCTCATTAGCGGGAGTGGGTTACAATGAGCAGTTCTTC. Protein sequence: CASSSLAGVGYNEQFF. The rearrangement uses TRBV5-4 and TRBJ2-1; 9 positions match TRBD2. Trimming cost V 3 bases and J 4 bases; bases outside gene matches: 8. This CDR3 comprises 16 residues. Germline CDR1 is SGHNT and CDR2 is YYREEE (reference sequence).

The chain links TRBV19 to TRBJ1-2; no clear D. The V end was cut by 5 bases, the J end by 2 bases, with 12 bases between. The germline V gene encodes CDR1 LNHDA and CDR2 SQIVND (reference sequence). The CDR3 sequence is 14 residues long. CDR3 sequence: CASSPHPVNYGYTF. The DNA of the CDR3 is TGTGCCAGTAGTCCTCATCCGGTCAACTATGGCTACACCTTC.

The V call is TRBV7-8, the J call TRBJ1-1, with D possibly TRBD1 on 5 matching bases. The V end lost 0 bases, the J end lost 0 bases, and 8 bases lay between the germline ends. The CDR3 length is 15 residues. Germline loops: CDR1 SGHVS, CDR2 FQNEAQ. The CDR3 region is CASSLARGMNTEAFF. The CDR3 region has the DNA TGTGCCAGCAGCTTAGCTCGGGGGATGAACACTGAAGCTTTCTTT. Full variable domain (outside the CDR3, taken from reference TRBV7-8 and TRBJ1-1): GAGVSQSPRYKVAKRGQDVALRCDPISGHVSLFWYQQALGQGPEFLTYFQNEAQLDKSGLPSDRFFAERPEGSVSTLKIQRTQQEDSAVYLCASSLARGMNTEAFFGQGTRLTVV.

The CDR3 loop reads CASSLPGFQGYTF. CDR3 DNA sequence: TGTGCCAGCAGCTTACCAGGGTTTCAAGGCTACACCTTC. J is TRBJ1-2 and V is TRBV7-2, with D possibly TRBD1 on 5 matching bases. The CDR3 spans 13 residues. Germline loops: CDR1 SGHTA, CDR2 FQGNSA. Trimming shortened V by 2 bases and J by 8 bases, and 12 bases separated the two germline ends.

The J gene is TRBJ2-7, the V gene TRBV18; weak D call: TRBD2 (6 bases). The CDR3 length is 13 residues. V gave up 2 bases and J gave up 6 bases, with 11 bases separating them. CDR1 KGHSH and CDR2 LQKENI come from the germline V gene. CDR3 sequence: CASSPGGVGEQYF. The DNA for the CDR3 is TGTGCCAGCTCACCAGGAGGGGTTGGCGAGCAGTACTTC.

The J gene is TRBJ1-5, the V gene TRBV5-1, with 9 positions matching TRBD1. V was pared by 0 bases and J by 6 bases, with 4 bases of the junction left unmatched. Germline lookup yields CDR1 SGHRS and CDR2 YFSETQ. CDR3 length equals 15 residues. Here the CDR3 DNA reads TGCGCCAGCAGCTTGGAGGGACAGGGTACTCAGCCCCAGCATTTT. Amino acids: CASSLEGQGTQPQHF.

This sequence joins TRBV6-5 and TRBJ1-5; D perhaps matches TRBD1 (6 bases). The germline V gene encodes CDR1 MNHEY and CDR2 SVGAGI. CDR3 length equals 15 residues. V lost 0 bases and J lost 4, with 10 bases in between. This CDR3 is CASSYSGGLNQPQHF. The CDR3 DNA follows: TGTGCCAGCAGTTACTCAGGGGGACTAAATCAGCCCCAGCATTTT.

V gene TRBV10-3 combines with J gene TRBJ1-1; D possibly corresponds to TRBD1 (6 bases). Germline CDR1 is ENHRY and CDR2 is SYGVKD. V lost 8 bases to trimming and J lost 1 base, with 11 bases between them. The CDR3 consists of 13 residues. CDR3 loop: CAISGRGNTEAFF. The CDR3 nucleotides are TGTGCCATCTCGGGCAGGGGGAACACTGAAGCTTTCTTT.